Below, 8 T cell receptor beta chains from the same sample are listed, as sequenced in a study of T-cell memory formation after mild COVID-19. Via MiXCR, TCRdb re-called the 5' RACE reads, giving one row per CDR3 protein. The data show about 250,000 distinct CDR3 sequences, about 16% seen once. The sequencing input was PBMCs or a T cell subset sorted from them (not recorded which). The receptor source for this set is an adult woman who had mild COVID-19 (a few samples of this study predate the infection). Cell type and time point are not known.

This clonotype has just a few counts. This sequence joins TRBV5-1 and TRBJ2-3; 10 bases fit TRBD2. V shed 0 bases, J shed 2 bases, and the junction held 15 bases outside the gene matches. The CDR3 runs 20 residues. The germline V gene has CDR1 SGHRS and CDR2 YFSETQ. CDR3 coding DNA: TGCGCCAGCAGCTTGGAACCCGTAAGGACTAGCGGCTCCCTCACAGATACGCAGTATTTT. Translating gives CASSLEPVRTSGSLTDTQYF.

The CDR3 here is CSARETGGSNTEAFF. The CDR3 region has the DNA TGCAGTGCTAGAGAGACAGGGGGGTCGAACACTGAAGCTTTCTTT. The chain links TRBV20-1 to TRBJ1-1; 9 nucleotides line up with TRBD1. This CDR3 region has 15 residues. Germline-derived CDR1 and CDR2 are DFQATT and SNEGSKA (reference sequence). J was trimmed by 1 base and V by 0 bases; bases with no gene match: 3.

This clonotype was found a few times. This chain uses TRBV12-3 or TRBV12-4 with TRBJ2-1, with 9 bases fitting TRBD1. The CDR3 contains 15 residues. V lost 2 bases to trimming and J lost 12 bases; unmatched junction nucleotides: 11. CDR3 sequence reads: CASSLSPDRGLGQFF. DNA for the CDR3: TGTGCCAGCAGTTTAAGTCCGGACAGGGGTTTGGGGCAGTTCTTC.

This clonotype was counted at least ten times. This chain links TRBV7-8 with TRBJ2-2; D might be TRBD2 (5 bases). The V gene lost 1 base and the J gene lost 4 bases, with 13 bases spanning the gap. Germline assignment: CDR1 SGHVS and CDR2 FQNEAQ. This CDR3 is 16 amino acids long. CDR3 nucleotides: TGTGCCAGCAGCTTAGATGCCGGACTGTTCACCGGGGAGCTGTTTTTT. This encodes CASSLDAGLFTGELFF.

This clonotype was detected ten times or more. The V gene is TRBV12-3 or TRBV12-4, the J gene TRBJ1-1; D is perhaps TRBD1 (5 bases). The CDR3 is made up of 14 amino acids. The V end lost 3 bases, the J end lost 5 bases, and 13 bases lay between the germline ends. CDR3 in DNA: TGTGCCAGCAGTTTGACGGGGGGTAGGACTGAAGCTTTCTTT. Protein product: CASSLTGGRTEAFF.

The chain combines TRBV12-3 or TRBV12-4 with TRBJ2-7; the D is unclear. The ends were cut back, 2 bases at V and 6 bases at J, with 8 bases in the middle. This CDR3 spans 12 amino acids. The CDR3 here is CASSLYGREQYF. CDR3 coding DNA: TGTGCCAGCAGTTTATACGGCCGCGAGCAGTACTTC.

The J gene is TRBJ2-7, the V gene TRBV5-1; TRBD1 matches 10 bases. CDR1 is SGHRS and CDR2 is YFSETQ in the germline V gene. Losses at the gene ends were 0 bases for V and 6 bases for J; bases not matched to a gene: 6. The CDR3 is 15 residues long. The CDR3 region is CASSLGGQGRPEQYF. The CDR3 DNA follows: TGCGCCAGCAGCTTGGGGGGACAGGGGAGGCCCGAGCAGTACTTC. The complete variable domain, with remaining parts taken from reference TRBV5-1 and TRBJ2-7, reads KAGVTQTPRYLIKTRGQQVTLSCSPISGHRSVSWYQQTPGQGLQFLFEYFSETQRNKGNFPGRFSGRQFSNSRSEMNVSTLELGDSALYLCASSLGGQGRPEQYFGPGTRLTVT.

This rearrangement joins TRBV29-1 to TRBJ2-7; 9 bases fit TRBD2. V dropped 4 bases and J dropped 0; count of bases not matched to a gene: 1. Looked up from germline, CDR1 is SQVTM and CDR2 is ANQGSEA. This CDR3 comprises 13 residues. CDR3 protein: CSVVRGGSYEQYF. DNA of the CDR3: TGCAGCGTTGTGCGGGGGGGCTCCTACGAGCAGTACTTC.